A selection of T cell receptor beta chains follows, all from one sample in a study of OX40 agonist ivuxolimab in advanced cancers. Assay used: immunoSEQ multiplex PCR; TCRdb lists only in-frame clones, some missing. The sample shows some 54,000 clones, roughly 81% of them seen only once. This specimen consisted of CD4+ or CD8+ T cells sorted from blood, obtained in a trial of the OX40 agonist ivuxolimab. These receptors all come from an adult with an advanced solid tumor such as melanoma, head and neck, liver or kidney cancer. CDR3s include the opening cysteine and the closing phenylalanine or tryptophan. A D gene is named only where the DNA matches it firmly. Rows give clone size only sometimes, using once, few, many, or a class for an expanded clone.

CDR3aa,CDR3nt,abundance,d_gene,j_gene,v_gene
CASSSLPGQGYEQYF,TGTGCCAGTAGTAGCCTTCCGGGACAGGGCTACGAGCAGTACTTC,NA,TRBD1,TRBJ2-7,TRBV19
CASSGLAGKNIYEQYF,TGTGCCAGCAGCGGGCTAGCGGGAAAGAATATCTACGAGCAGTACTTC,NA,TRBD2,TRBJ2-7,TRBV7-2
CASRGIYGYTF,TGTGCCAGCAGAGGAATCTATGGCTACACCTTC,once,NA,TRBJ1-2,TRBV2
CASSEAPNTDTQYF,TGTGCCAGCAGTGAAGCGCCTAACACAGATACGCAGTATTTT,NA,NA,TRBJ2-3,TRBV2
CASSLMGGGSEAFF,TGTGCCAGCAGCTTAATGGGGGGAGGCTCTGAAGCTTTCTTT,few,NA,TRBJ1-1,TRBV7-9
CASSLRFEWGDSNQPQHF,TGTGCCAGCAGTTTAAGATTTGAATGGGGGGACAGCAATCAGCCCCAGCATTTT,NA,NA,TRBJ1-5,TRBV27
CASSRLRDRSFGQFF,TGTGCCAGCAGCCGGCTCCGGGACAGAAGTTTTGGGCAGTTCTTC,NA,TRBD1,TRBJ2-1,TRBV5-4
CASSQDRGALQYF,TGTGCCAGCAGCCAGGACAGGGGCGCACTACAGTACTTC,NA,TRBD1,TRBJ2-7,TRBV6-5
CASSLSRDRNQPQHF,TGTGCCAGCAGCTTGTCCAGGGATCGCAATCAGCCCCAGCATTTT,NA,NA,TRBJ1-5,TRBV5-6
CASSWGLFSGNTIYF,TGTGCCAGCAGCTGGGGCCTATTCTCTGGAAACACCATATATTTT,NA,NA,TRBJ1-3,TRBV7-9
CASSTDWTTYGYTF,TGTGCCAGTAGTACCGACTGGACGACCTATGGCTACACCTTC,NA,NA,TRBJ1-2,TRBV19
CAWRRLVYYSEQFF,TGTGCCTGGAGGCGACTAGTCTATTATAGTGAGCAGTTCTTC,few,NA,TRBJ2-1,TRBV30
CASKRRRDGFSYEQYF,TGTGCCAGCAAGAGGAGACGGGACGGTTTTTCCTACGAGCAGTACTTC,NA,NA,TRBJ2-7,TRBV27
CSVGDGTNSPLHF,TGCAGCGTTGGGGACGGAACTAATTCACCCCTCCACTTT,once,NA,TRBJ1-6,TRBV29-1
CASSLGASDYYEQYF,TGTGCCAGCAGCTTGGGAGCCAGCGACTACTACGAGCAGTACTTC,NA,NA,TRBJ2-7,TRBV4-2
CASSPPRGALEGANVLTF,TGTGCCAGCAGCCCACCCAGGGGCGCCTTAGAAGGGGCCAACGTCCTGACTTTC,NA,NA,TRBJ2-6,TRBV14
CASSPPPLGTGLDTEAFF,TGTGCCAGCAGTCCGCCCCCCCTAGGGACAGGTTTGGACACTGAAGCTTTCTTT,NA,TRBD1,TRBJ1-1,TRBV28
CASTGRGLDTEAFF,TGTGCCTCTACCGGAAGGGGGCTCGACACTGAAGCTTTCTTT,NA,TRBD1,TRBJ1-1,TRBV30
CSVEDEGVLSNGELFF,TGCAGCGTTGAAGATGAGGGGGTACTCAGTAACGGGGAGCTGTTTTTT,NA,NA,TRBJ2-2,TRBV29-1
CASSFRGQAYSNQPQHF,TGTGCCAGCAGCTTCCGGGGACAGGCCTATAGCAATCAGCCCCAGCATTTT,few,TRBD1,TRBJ1-5,TRBV7-2
CASSLPRGSNEQYF,TGTGCCAGCTCACTCCCTAGGGGGTCGAACGAGCAGTACTTC,NA,NA,TRBJ2-7,TRBV18
CASSQDQTGAHEKLFF,TGCGCCAGCAGCCAAGATCAAACGGGGGCTCATGAAAAACTGTTTTTT,NA,NA,TRBJ1-4,TRBV4-3
CGSIGVDFMKRNTEAFF,TGTGGTTCGATAGGGGTAGACTTCATGAAGAGGAACACTGAAGCTTTCTTT,NA,NA,TRBJ1-1,TRBV19
CASNSFSATNEKLFF,TGTGCCAGCAACTCCTTTTCCGCAACTAATGAAAAACTGTTTTTT,few,NA,TRBJ1-4,TRBV28
CASSQSSQGLSYEQYF,TGCGCCAGCAGCCAAAGTTCTCAGGGGCTCTCCTACGAGCAGTACTTC,NA,NA,TRBJ2-7,TRBV4-1
CASEDPGQGHYTF,TGTGCCAGCGAGGACCCGGGACAGGGTCATTACACCTTC,NA,TRBD1,TRBJ1-2,TRBV28
CASSLDSGSFNEQFF,TGTGCCAGCAGCTTAGATAGCGGGAGTTTCAATGAGCAGTTCTTC,NA,TRBD2,TRBJ2-1,TRBV11-3
CASSQVLGRDEKLFF,TGTGCCAGCAGCCAAGTCCTCGGGAGGGATGAAAAACTGTTTTTT,NA,NA,TRBJ1-4,TRBV14
CASGRGLDIRRGYTF,TGTGCCAGCGGCCGGGGACTAGATATACGGCGTGGCTACACCTTC,NA,NA,TRBJ1-2,TRBV7-9
CASSITGTALSGANVLTF,TGTGCCAGCAGCATTACCGGGACAGCCCTCTCTGGGGCCAACGTCCTGACTTTC,NA,TRBD1,TRBJ2-6,TRBV7-2
CAWKGGRGRDPPTQYF,TGTGCCTGGAAGGGGGGGAGGGGTAGGGACCCTCCAACCCAGTACTTC,NA,NA,TRBJ2-5,TRBV30
CASSLDNGDSTNYGYTF,TGTGCCAGCAGCTTAGATAACGGGGACAGCACTAACTATGGCTACACCTTC,NA,TRBD1,TRBJ1-2,TRBV11-3
CASSQSGWGRGRSGANVLTF,TGCGCCAGCAGTCAATCGGGATGGGGCAGGGGGCGTTCTGGGGCCAACGTCCTGACTTTC,NA,TRBD1,TRBJ2-6,TRBV23-1
CAIRGSPSTDTQYF,TGTGCCATCAGGGGCAGCCCTAGCACAGATACGCAGTATTTT,NA,NA,TRBJ2-3,TRBV10-3
CASSSNTGELFF,TGTGCCAGCTCATCGAACACCGGGGAGCTGTTTTTT,NA,NA,TRBJ2-2,TRBV18
CASSPVIGSAGTWYGYTF,TGTGCCAGCTCACCGGTAATAGGCTCGGCAGGTACATGGTATGGCTACACCTTC,NA,NA,TRBJ1-2,TRBV18
CASSLMGETEAFF,TGCGCCAGCAGCTTGATGGGGGAAACTGAAGCTTTCTTT,NA,NA,TRBJ1-1,TRBV5-1
CASSLFRISTDTQYF,TGTGCCAGCAGCTTGTTTCGGATTAGCACAGATACGCAGTATTTT,once,NA,TRBJ2-3,TRBV7-8
CASSLGSRGSKNIQYF,TGTGCCAGCAGCTTGGGAAGTAGAGGTTCCAAAAACATTCAGTACTTC,NA,NA,TRBJ2-4,TRBV5-4
CASSSSRVETQYF,TGTGCCAGCAGCTCCTCGAGGGTAGAGACCCAGTACTTC,NA,NA,TRBJ2-5,TRBV7-2
CASSVGGSYNEQFF,TGTGCCAGCAGCGTTGGCGGCTCCTACAATGAGCAGTTCTTC,NA,NA,TRBJ2-1,TRBV9
CASSATSDSYEQYF,TGTGCCAGTAGTGCGACTAGCGACTCCTACGAGCAGTACTTC,NA,TRBD2,TRBJ2-7,TRBV19
CASSQEVFQYEQYF,TGCGCCAGCAGCCAGGAGGTTTTCCAGTACGAGCAGTACTTC,medium-sized,NA,TRBJ2-7,TRBV4-3
CASRRGGGRDEQYF,TGTGCCAGCAGGAGGGGTGGGGGGCGGGACGAGCAGTACTTC,NA,NA,TRBJ2-7,TRBV25-1
CASSSWQGQGYPPQETQYF,TGTGCCAGCAGTTCATGGCAGGGACAGGGCTATCCCCCACAAGAGACCCAGTACTTC,NA,TRBD1,TRBJ2-5,TRBV28
CASSIVNYGYTF,TGTGCCAGTAGTATCGTTAACTATGGCTACACCTTC,NA,NA,TRBJ1-2,TRBV19
CASSLGPSQETQYF,TGCGCCAGCAGCTTGGGACCTTCCCAAGAGACCCAGTACTTC,NA,NA,TRBJ2-5,TRBV5-1
CASSSDDGPSYEQYF,TGTGCCAGCAGCTCTGACGACGGGCCATCCTACGAGCAGTACTTC,NA,NA,TRBJ2-7,TRBV28
CASSIRGQGVKGYTF,TGTGCCAGTAGTATAAGAGGACAGGGTGTGAAAGGCTACACCTTC,NA,TRBD1,TRBJ1-2,TRBV19
CASSLGLAVPLGELFF,TGTGCCAGCAGCCTGGGACTAGCGGTGCCTCTAGGGGAGCTGTTTTTT,NA,TRBD2,TRBJ2-2,TRBV7-9
CASSIQSTGELFF,TGTGCCAGTAGTATACAGTCGACCGGGGAGCTGTTTTTT,NA,NA,TRBJ2-2,TRBV19
CASSGTSGRGRETQYF,TGTGCCAGCAGCGGGACTAGCGGGAGGGGCAGAGAGACCCAGTACTTC,NA,TRBD2,TRBJ2-5,TRBV2
CASTDQGRAKNIQYF,TGTGCCAGCACCGATCAGGGAAGGGCCAAAAACATTCAGTACTTC,NA,NA,TRBJ2-4,TRBV28